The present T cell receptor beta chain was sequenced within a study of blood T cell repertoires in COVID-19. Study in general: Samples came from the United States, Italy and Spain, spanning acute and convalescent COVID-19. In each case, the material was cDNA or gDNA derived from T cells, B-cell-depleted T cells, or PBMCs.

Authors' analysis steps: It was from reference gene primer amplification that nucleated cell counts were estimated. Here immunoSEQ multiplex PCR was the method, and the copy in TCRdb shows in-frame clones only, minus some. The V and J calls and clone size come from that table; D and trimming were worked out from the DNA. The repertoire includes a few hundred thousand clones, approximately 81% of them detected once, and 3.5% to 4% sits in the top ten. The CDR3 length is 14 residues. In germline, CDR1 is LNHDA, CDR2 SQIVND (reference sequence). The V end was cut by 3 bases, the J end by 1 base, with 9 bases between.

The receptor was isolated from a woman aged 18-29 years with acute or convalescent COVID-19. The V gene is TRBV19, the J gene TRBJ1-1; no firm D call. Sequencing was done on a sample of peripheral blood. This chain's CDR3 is CASSMEEENTEAFF. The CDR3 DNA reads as TGTGCCAGTAGTATGGAGGAGGAGAACACTGAAGCTTTCTTT.